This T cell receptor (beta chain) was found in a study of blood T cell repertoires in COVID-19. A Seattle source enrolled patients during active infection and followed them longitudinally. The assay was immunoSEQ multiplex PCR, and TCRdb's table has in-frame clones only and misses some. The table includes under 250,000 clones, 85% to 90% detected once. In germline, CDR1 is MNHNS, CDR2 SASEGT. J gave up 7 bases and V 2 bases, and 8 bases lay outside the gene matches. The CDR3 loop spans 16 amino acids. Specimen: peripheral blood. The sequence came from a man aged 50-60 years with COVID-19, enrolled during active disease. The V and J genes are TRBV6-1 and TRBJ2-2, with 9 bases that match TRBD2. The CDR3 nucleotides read TGTGCCAGCAGTGAACCGAGAGCGGGGGGTGACGGGGAGCTGTTTTTT. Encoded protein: CASSEPRAGGDGELFF.